Following are 30 T cell receptor beta chains from one sample sequenced in a study of blood T cells in healthy people across ages. The use of a sample-barcoded 5' primer and a J-beta primer mix characterized a second PCR of roughly 6 to 11 cycles. TCRdb fed the 5' RACE reads into MiXCR, producing one record per CDR3 protein. The sample gives roughly 720,000 distinct CDR3 sequences, approximately 53% of which show up once; about 38% is in the top ten. The sequenced sample consisted of blood. The receptors here all came from a man older than 75 in good health.

This rearrangement joins TRBV9 to TRBJ2-7, with D possibly TRBD2 on 6 matching bases. CDR3 length: 16 amino acids. The V and J ends lost 0 bases and 0 bases respectively, with 13 bases between them. The germline V gene has CDR1 SGDLS and CDR2 YYNGEE. The chain's CDR3 is CASSVGGTGLSYEQYF. As DNA, the CDR3 is TGTGCCAGCAGCGTAGGGGGGACTGGGCTCTCCTACGAGCAGTACTTC.

The chain employs TRBV19 and TRBJ1-6; the D is unclear. Trimming left V 2 bases short and J 0 bases short, with 14 bases between. Germline V gives CDR1 LNHDA, CDR2 SQIVND (reference sequence). The CDR3 runs to 18 residues. The CDR3 reads CASSISRPGSSYNSPLHF. The CDR3 DNA sequence: TGTGCCAGTAGTATATCCCGACCTGGGAGCTCCTATAATTCACCCCTCCACTTT.

This rearrangement joins TRBV2 to TRBJ2-6; TRBD2 might be the D (6 bases). V shed 6 bases and J shed 0 bases, with 9 bases lying between them. The V gene's germline CDR1 is SNHLY and CDR2 FYNNEI. CDR3 length: 15 amino acids. This chain's CDR3 is CASRLGGSGANVLTF. The CDR3 nucleotides read TGTGCCAGCAGGCTGGGGGGCTCTGGGGCCAACGTCCTGACTTTC.

The rearrangement links TRBV7-2 to TRBJ2-1; 8 bases are a match to TRBD2. CDR1 and CDR2 (germline): SGHTA, FQGNSA. The CDR3 consists of 13 residues. V lost 4 bases and J lost 5; bases outside the gene matches: 1. The DNA for the CDR3 is TGTGCCAGCAGCTCGGGACTAGACAATGAGCAGTTCTTC. Translation gives CASSSGLDNEQFF.

The CDR3 nucleotides read TGTGCCGTATCCAGGGACAGAGATCCCTCTGGGGCCAACGTCCTGACTTTC. It yields the protein CAVSRDRDPSGANVLTF. The rearrangement joins TRBV6-2 or TRBV6-3 to TRBJ2-6; 7 bases agree with TRBD1. With 11 bases clipped from V and 0 bases from J, the junction kept 13 bases outside the gene matches. CDR1 is MNHEY and CDR2 is SVGEGT in the germline V gene. The CDR3 sequence is 17 residues long.

The chain recombines TRBV29-1 with TRBJ1-1; a possible D gene is TRBD1 (5 bases). The CDR3 sequence is 17 residues long. Trimming pared 4 bases from V and 0 bases from J, leaving 21 bases between. Looked up from germline, CDR1 is SQVTM and CDR2 is ANQGSEA. The CDR3 coding sequence is TGCAGCGTTGTATTGCCGCCGGGGCTTCCCATGAACACTGAAGCTTTCTTT. Translated, it gives CSVVLPPGLPMNTEAFF. The full variable domain, in which reference TRBV29-1 and TRBJ1-1 provide the parts outside the CDR3, is SAVISQKPSRDICQRGTSLTIQCQVDSQVTMMFWYRQQPGQSLTLIATANQGSEATYESGFVIDKFPISRPNLTFSTLTVSNMSPEDSSIYLCSVVLPPGLPMNTEAFFGQGTRLTVV.

Only a few counts were recorded for this clonotype. The chain is built from TRBV10-3 and TRBJ2-5; D may be TRBD2 (6 bases). This CDR3 spans 14 amino acids. Germline V gene lookup returns CDR1 ENHRY and CDR2 SYGVKD. V lost 4 bases, J lost 1 base, and 10 bases lay in between. In DNA form, the CDR3 reads TGTGCCATCAGTGGCCTAGCGACCCAAGAGACCCAGTACTTC. It translates to CAISGLATQETQYF.

The genes are TRBV12-5 and TRBJ2-3; D possibly corresponds to TRBD1 (5 bases). The CDR3 length is 16 residues. The V gene lost 4 bases and the J gene lost 3 bases, with 17 bases spanning the gap. Germline V gene data show CDR1 as LGHNT and CDR2 as FRNRAP. DNA of the CDR3: TGTGCTAGTGGTTCTCAACAGGAGTTAGGGACAGATACGCAGTATTTT. Encoded protein: CASGSQQELGTDTQYF.

The chain has TRBV10-3 and TRBJ1-4; TRBD1 might be the D (5 bases). Between the trimmed V and J ends, which lost 0 bases and 4 bases, there was a span of 12 bases. Germline loops: CDR1 ENHRY, CDR2 SYGVKD. The CDR3 runs to 16 residues. CDR3 coding DNA: TGTGCCATCAGTGAGTCCAGGGTGTTCGATAATGAAAAACTGTTTTTT. Translation gives CAISESRVFDNEKLFF.

The rearrangement uses TRBV6-5 and TRBJ2-7; 10 nucleotides match TRBD1. This CDR3 has 14 residues. Germline loops: CDR1 MNHEY, CDR2 SVGAGI. J gave up 7 bases and V 5 bases, and 8 bases lay outside the gene matches. CDR3: CASSRDRGLGEQYF. In nucleotides, the CDR3 is TGTGCCAGCAGTAGGGACAGGGGATTAGGAGAGCAGTACTTC.

A remark on this clonotype: One end of the junction is discordant with germline, which a read error may explain. The chain has TRBV12-3 or TRBV12-4 and TRBJ2-1; 9 positions match TRBD2. The CDR3 totals 16 residues. The CDR3 loop reads CASSLAGGRAYHEQFF. CDR3 DNA sequence: TGTGCCAGCAGTTTAGCGGGCGGGAGGGCCTACCATGAGCAGTTCTTC.

This clonotype was seen a single time. This chain joins TRBV12-3 or TRBV12-4 and TRBJ2-7, with D possibly TRBD1 on 5 matching bases. Trimming took 5 bases from V and 0 from J, leaving 11 bases between them. The CDR3 extends over 14 amino acids. The CDR3, as DNA: TGTGCCAGCAGTAGACAGTCGTCCTCCTACGAGCAGTACTTC. Residues: CASSRQSSSYEQYF.

The chain has TRBV7-9 and TRBJ2-1, with TRBD2 matching over 12 bases. The CDR3 is 16 residues long. Germline V CDR1 and CDR2: SEHNR, FQNEAQ (reference sequence). Trimming cost V 4 bases and J 8 bases; bases outside gene matches: 9. The CDR3 loop reads CASSSRTSGNSYEQFF. CDR3 nucleotide sequence: TGTGCCAGCAGCTCCCGGACTAGCGGGAATAGCTATGAGCAGTTCTTC. Combining the CDR3 with reference TRBV7-9 and TRBJ2-1 gives the whole variable domain DTGVSQNPRHKITKRGQNVTFRCDPISEHNRLYWYRQTLGQGPEFLTYFQNEAQLEKSRLLSDRFSAERPKGSFSTLEIQRTEQGDSAMYLCASSSRTSGNSYEQFFGPGTRLTVL.

The chain uses TRBV12-3 or TRBV12-4 and TRBJ1-6, with D perhaps TRBD1 (6 bases). The CDR3 is 14 residues long. V lost 7 bases and J 5 bases, leaving 12 bases between the germline ends. Here the CDR3 reads CASTWTANNSPLHF. CDR3 bases: TGTGCCAGCACCTGGACAGCAAATAATTCACCCCTCCACTTT.

This clonotype was seen a few times. The chain uses TRBV5-1 and TRBJ2-5, with a tentative D call TRBD2 (5 bases). CDR1 SGHRS and CDR2 YFSETQ come from the germline V gene. This CDR3 has 14 amino acids. Trimming cost V 4 bases and J 1 base, with 11 bases left between them. In DNA form, the CDR3 reads TGCGCCAGCAGCCGGGAACAGCCCCAAGAGACCCAGTACTTC. It translates to CASSREQPQETQYF.

On this clonotype: This could be a read error, since a much larger clone is one nucleotide away. The chain recombines TRBV20-1 with TRBJ2-5; D uncertain. Germline CDR1 is DFQATT and CDR2 is SNEGSKA (reference sequence). The CDR3 has 13 residues. V was trimmed by 0 bases and J by 11 bases, leaving 16 bases between them. The CDR3 DNA follows: TGCAGTGCTAGAGACCCAGGACCGAATGAGCAGTACTTC. As protein: CSARDPGPNEQYF.

This clonotype has only a few counts. CDR3 amino acids: CASSFRKRSEGTEAFF. CDR3 bases: TGTGCCAGCAGCTTCCGCAAGAGGAGTGAGGGCACTGAAGCTTTCTTT. This chain links TRBV7-9 with TRBJ1-1, with D hard to call. Germline CDR1 and CDR2: SEHNR and FQNEAQ (reference sequence). Trimming pared 3 bases from V and 4 bases from J, leaving 18 bases between. The CDR3 spans 16 residues.

This clonotype was counted a single time. V gene TRBV20-1 combines with J gene TRBJ2-7; 8 nucleotides match TRBD2. CDR3 length: 16 residues. V lost 5 bases to trimming and J lost 1 base; unmatched junction nucleotides: 13. Germline V CDR1 and CDR2: DFQATT, SNEGSKA (reference sequence). The CDR3 nucleotides are TGCAGTGCTTCTAATCCGGGCGGGAGGAGATCCTACGAGCAGTACTTC. Protein product: CSASNPGGRRSYEQYF.

This chain joins TRBV20-1 and TRBJ1-2; a weak D match, TRBD1 (6 bases). The CDR3 contains 16 residues. Trimming removed 0 bases at V and 6 bases at J, with 20 bases between. Germline V gene lookup returns CDR1 DFQATT and CDR2 SNEGSKA (reference sequence). CDR3 in DNA: TGCAGTGCTAGAGATAAGGACCTGGACAGACGAAATGGCTACACCTTC. This sequence encodes CSARDKDLDRRNGYTF.

The chain has TRBV12-3 or TRBV12-4 and TRBJ1-1, with D possibly being TRBD1 (6 bases). V lost 5 bases, J lost 5 bases, and 9 bases lay in between. This CDR3 is built from 12 residues. Written as DNA, the CDR3 is TGTGCCAGCAGTGCAGGGGAAACTGAAGCTTTCTTT. Translation gives CASSAGETEAFF.

This chain links TRBV25-1 with TRBJ1-6; tentative D call: TRBD1 (5 bases). From germline, CDR1 is MGHDK and CDR2 SYGVNS. This CDR3 is built from 16 residues. V lost 0 bases, J lost 10 bases, and 16 bases lay in between. CDR3 nucleotide sequence: TGTGCCAGCAGTGAATATATAATTGGACACCGGTCACCCCTCCACTTT. Its protein is CASSEYIIGHRSPLHF.

This clonotype came up a few times. The CDR3 is CASCPGAGCTDTQYF. CDR3 bases: TGTGCCAGCTGCCCCGGGGCAGGATGCACAGATACGCAGTATTTT. The chain is built from TRBV27 and TRBJ2-3, with D tentatively TRBD1 or TRBD2 (5 bases each). The CDR3 consists of 15 residues. The germline V and J ends were trimmed by 8 bases and 1 base, with 16 bases remaining between them. Germline values: CDR1 MNHEY, CDR2 SMNVEV (reference sequence).

This sequence joins TRBV24-1 and TRBJ2-1; D possibly corresponds to TRBD1 (6 bases). CDR1 KGHDR and CDR2 SFDVKD come from the germline V gene. There are 14 residues in the CDR3. V was clipped by 3 bases and J by 2 bases, with 7 bases between them. The CDR3, as DNA: TGTGCCACCAGTGATCGGGACACCTACAATGAGCAGTTCTTC. This gives the protein CATSDRDTYNEQFF.

In this sample, this clonotype turned up once. This chain connects TRBV5-1 to TRBJ1-5; tentatively, D is TRBD1 (5 bases). Germline lookup yields CDR1 SGHRS and CDR2 YFSETQ. This CDR3 comprises 14 residues. Trimming took off 4 bases at V and 5 bases at J, with 13 bases between the two ends. CDR3 sequence (DNA): TGCGCCAGCAGCCCGGGGGACGGATATCAGCCCCAGCATTTT. Translated: CASSPGDGYQPQHF.

The CDR3, as DNA: TGTGCCAGCAGCTTAGCACTTTGTTCGGCTTTCTTT. Its translation is CASSLALCSAFF. This chain joins TRBV7-9 and TRBJ1-1, with D hard to call. The length of the CDR3 is 12 residues. CDR1 and CDR2 (germline): SEHNR, FQNEAQ (reference sequence). The germline V and J ends were trimmed by 0 bases and 11 bases, with 10 bases remaining between them.

The V and J genes are TRBV18 and TRBJ2-5, with D possibly being TRBD1 (6 bases). Germline values: CDR1 KGHSH, CDR2 LQKENI. V gave up 8 bases and J gave up 2 bases, with 12 bases separating them. The CDR3 spans 13 residues. The CDR3 region is CASSQQGQETQYF. The CDR3 region has the DNA TGTGCCAGCAGCCAGCAGGGGCAAGAGACCCAGTACTTC.

In regard to this clonotype: Mismatch with germline at one junction end may stem from a read error. The chain couples TRBV7-3 to TRBJ1-1, with 8 bases lining up with TRBD1. Germline V gene data show CDR1 as SGHTA and CDR2 as FQGTGA. The CDR3 consists of 13 residues. The CDR3 DNA sequence: TGTGTCAGCAGCTTCGGACAGGGAACTGAAGCTTTCTTT. Its translation is CVSSFGQGTEAFF.

The table lists this clonotype with a few counts. The CDR3, as DNA: TGCGCCAGCAGCCTCGCGGAGGGGAGGTCCTATGGCTACACCTTC. It yields the protein CASSLAEGRSYGYTF. The chain joins TRBV5-1 to TRBJ1-2; D is possibly TRBD1 (5 bases). Trimming cost V 4 bases and J 4 bases, with 17 bases left between them. The CDR3 length is 15 residues. Per the germline V gene, CDR1 is SGHRS and CDR2 is YFSETQ.

The genes are TRBV6-1 and TRBJ2-1; 8 bases fit TRBD2. Trimming at V came to 5 bases and at J to 7 bases, leaving 13 bases not matched to a gene. There are 16 residues in the CDR3. Per germline, CDR1 MNHNS and CDR2 SASEGT. The CDR3 DNA reads TGTGCCAGCAGTCCGCCCCGTGGCGGGAGGTCTAATGAGCAGTTCTTC. This translates into CASSPPRGGRSNEQFF.

The chain couples TRBV28 to TRBJ2-5; D remains unclear. The assigned J gene may be wrong: the sequence end matches TRBJ2-7 better. CDR1 MDHEN and CDR2 SYDVKM come from the germline V gene. This CDR3 has 14 amino acids. The CDR3 DNA is TGTGCCAGCAGTTTATGGGCAAGAACCCACGAGCAGTACTTC. Translation: CASSLWARTHEQYF.